What follows describes a single T cell receptor (beta chain). This entry is derived from a study of T cell repertoires in cytomegalovirus infection. Trimming removed 2 bases at V and 3 bases at J, with 20 bases between. The CDR3 has 18 residues. TCRdb analysed the reads with MiXCR anew, one entry per CDR3 protein. The sample yields hundreds of thousands of distinct CDR3 sequences, roughly 26% seen once. Sequenced: CD8+ T cells from PBMCs. The receptor's source is a human donor in good health (CMV status not recorded). Some clones in this sample may be carry-over from other donors' samples. This rearrangement joins TRBV12-3 or TRBV12-4 to TRBJ2-1, with a tentative D call TRBD1 (5 bases). Written as DNA, the CDR3 is TGTGCCAGCAGTTTAATCCCCTCGGACAACCCACTCTACAATGAGCAGTTCTTC. This sequence encodes CASSLIPSDNPLYNEQFF.